This T cell receptor (beta chain) came from a study of T cell responses to AZD1222 COVID-19 vaccine (dated by TCRdb to the early 2020s). Background for the entire study: AZD1222 recipients with second doses at about 4 weeks or about 12 weeks were pooled, because spike-specific TCR depth and breadth did not differ between schedules. Trial participants were enrolled by age into subgroups of 18-55, 56-69 and 70-plus years, and around 150, 28 and 57 TCR-sequenced participants, respectively, were included in these subgroups. TCR sequencing covered approximately 230 trial participants: 200 to 210 given two doses of AZD1222 and approximately 26 given two doses of MenACWY control vaccine. Results and caveats for the whole study, not just this receptor: Participants were mostly white British, with more females than males. The authors suggested clonal diversity may have been underestimated. The 56-69-year group was small, and its depth increase did not reach significance, likely because of low power. CD4 TCRs associated with the vaccine covered the entire spike protein, and the dominant responses were in regions 160-218 and 743-854. Nearly half of unique spike-specific TCRs reportedly recognized epitopes outside regions mutated in the B.1.351 and B.1.1.7 variants. Because no samples from the day 14 peak response were available, repertoires could be characterized only after the peak T cell response. Spike-specific TCR breadth and depth rose significantly after two AZD1222 doses compared with day 0 and with MenACWY recipients. Only five to seven AZD1222 recipients were SARS-CoV-2 seropositive at baseline, limiting conclusions about previously exposed vaccinees.

The CDR3 regions of human TCRbeta chains were analyzed by immunosequencing. In the authors' own workflow: Repertoire TCRs were matched against a reference library of SARS-CoV-2-specific TCRs generated with the MIRA antigen-specificity platform. Breadth was defined as the fraction of unique TCRs that were SARS-CoV-2-associated. Depth was defined as the fraction of total T cells that were SARS-CoV-2-associated. Using the MIRA data, every spike-specific TCR was mapped to the spike region that the TCR reacted to and assigned to either a CD4 or a CD8 class. Log10-transformed breadth and depth values were compared by one-way ANOVA with Sidak's multiple comparisons tests. TCRdb's version of the immuneACCESS table is confined to in-frame rearrangements and falls short of the full clone set. An unresolved V gene accounts for under half of the shortfall where checked; the remainder is of unknown origin. V, J and clone size derive from that table, while D and trimming were established from the DNA sequence. Across this sample there are roughly 150,000 clones, with over 65% seen only once. Together, the top ten hold over 3.5% of the sample.

V lost 3 bases and J lost 8 bases; the stretch between them is 11 bases long. Its CDR3 holds 12 amino acids, cysteine through phenylalanine. Here the CDR3 DNA is all that survives: 36 bases in frame from base 1. Via the germline V gene, CDR1 is SGHRS and CDR2 YFSETQ. As regards this clone: Its cognate antigen has yet to be identified. Per-base quality was not reported, and no clone a single base away is much larger than it.

The sample's time point, from its label and the paper: baseline before first vaccination. Samples from vaccinated people were obtained from the UK trials COV001 and COV002, which included a single-blind randomized controlled phase 2/3 trial of AZD1222 (ChAdOx1 nCoV-19) in healthy adults. For TCRbeta chain sequencing, PBMC samples were collected from trial participants at day 0 and at day 28 after the second dose. This clonotype was sampled from an adult in good health. The sequences come from peripheral blood, collected on day 0 of AZD1222 vaccination. The rearranged chain carries TRBV5-1 and TRBJ1-2; no D gene call is confident. The CDR3 region has the sequence CASSSGLGGYTF. Here is the DNA: TGCGCCAGCAGCTCCGGGCTGGGGGGCTACACCTTC.